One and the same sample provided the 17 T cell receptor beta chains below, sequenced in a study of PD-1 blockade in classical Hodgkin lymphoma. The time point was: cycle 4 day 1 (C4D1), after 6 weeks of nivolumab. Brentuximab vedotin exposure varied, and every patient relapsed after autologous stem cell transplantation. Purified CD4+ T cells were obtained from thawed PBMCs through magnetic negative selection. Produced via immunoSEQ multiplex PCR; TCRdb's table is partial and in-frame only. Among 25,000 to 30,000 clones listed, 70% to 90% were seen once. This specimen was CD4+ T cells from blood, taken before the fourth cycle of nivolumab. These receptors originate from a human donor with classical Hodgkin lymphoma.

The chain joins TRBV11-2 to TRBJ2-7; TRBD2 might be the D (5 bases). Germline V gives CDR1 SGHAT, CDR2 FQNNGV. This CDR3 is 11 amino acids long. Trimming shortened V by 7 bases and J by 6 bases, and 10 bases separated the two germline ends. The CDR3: CASTLGSEQYF. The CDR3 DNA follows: TGTGCCAGCACCCTGGGGAGCGAGCAGTACTTC.

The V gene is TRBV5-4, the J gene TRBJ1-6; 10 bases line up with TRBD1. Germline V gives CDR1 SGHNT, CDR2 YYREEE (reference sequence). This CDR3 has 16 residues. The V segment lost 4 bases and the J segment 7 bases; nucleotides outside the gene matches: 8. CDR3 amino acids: CASSVGTGVVNSPLHF. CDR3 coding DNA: TGTGCCAGCAGCGTAGGGACAGGGGTAGTGAATTCACCCCTCCACTTT.

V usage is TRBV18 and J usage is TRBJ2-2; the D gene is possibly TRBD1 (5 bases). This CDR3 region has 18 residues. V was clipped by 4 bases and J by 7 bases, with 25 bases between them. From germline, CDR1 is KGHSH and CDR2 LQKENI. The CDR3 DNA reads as TGTGCCAGCTCACTACGGGTTATAGTCCAGGGCGGCCACGGGGAGCTGTTTTTT. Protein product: CASSLRVIVQGGHGELFF.

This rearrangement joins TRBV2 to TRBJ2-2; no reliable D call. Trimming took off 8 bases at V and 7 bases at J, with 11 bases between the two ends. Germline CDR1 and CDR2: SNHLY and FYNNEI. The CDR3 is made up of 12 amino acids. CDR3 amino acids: CASGWLNGELFF. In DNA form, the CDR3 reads TGTGCCAGCGGATGGCTTAACGGGGAGCTGTTTTTT. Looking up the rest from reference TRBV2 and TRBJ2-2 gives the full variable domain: EPEVTQTPSHQVTQMGQEVILRCVPISNHLYFYWYRQILGQKVEFLVSFYNNEISEKSEIFDDQFSVERPDGSNFTLKIRSTKLEDSAMYFCASGWLNGELFFGEGSRLTVL.

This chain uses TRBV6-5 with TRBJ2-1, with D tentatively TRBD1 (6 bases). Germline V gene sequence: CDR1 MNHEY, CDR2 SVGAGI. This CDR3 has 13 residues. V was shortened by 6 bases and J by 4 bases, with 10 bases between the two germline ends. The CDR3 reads CASSQDRYNEQFF. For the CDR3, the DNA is TGTGCCAGCAGCCAAGACAGGTACAATGAGCAGTTCTTC.

CDR3 coding DNA: TGTGCCAGCAGCTTCGGGGGGTGGGATGAGCAGTTCTTC. Its protein is CASSFGGWDEQFF. This chain joins TRBV7-2 and TRBJ2-1, with 7 bases matching TRBD2. This CDR3 has 13 residues. Germline V gives CDR1 SGHTA, CDR2 FQGNSA. The J segment lost 8 bases and the V segment lost 3 bases, leaving 4 bases of the junction unmatched.

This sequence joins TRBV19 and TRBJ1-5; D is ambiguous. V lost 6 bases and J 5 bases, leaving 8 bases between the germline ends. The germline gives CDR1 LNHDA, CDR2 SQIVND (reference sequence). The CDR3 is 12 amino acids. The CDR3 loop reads CASRTLDQPQHF. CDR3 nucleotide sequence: TGTGCCAGTAGGACCCTTGATCAGCCCCAGCATTTT.

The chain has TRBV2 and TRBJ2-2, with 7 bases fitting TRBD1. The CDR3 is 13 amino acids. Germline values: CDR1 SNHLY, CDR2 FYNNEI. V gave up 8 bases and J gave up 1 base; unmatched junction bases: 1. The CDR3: CASGQENTGELFF. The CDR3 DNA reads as TGTGCCAGCGGACAGGAGAACACCGGGGAGCTGTTTTTT.

DNA of the CDR3: TGTGCCAGCAGCCTAACAGATACGCAGTATTTT. This translates into CASSLTDTQYF. The chain has TRBV7-2 and TRBJ2-3, with D unresolved. CDR1 SGHTA and CDR2 FQGNSA come from the germline V gene. The CDR3 is 11 residues long. With 5 bases removed from V and 3 bases from J, the gap between germline ends came to 3 bases.

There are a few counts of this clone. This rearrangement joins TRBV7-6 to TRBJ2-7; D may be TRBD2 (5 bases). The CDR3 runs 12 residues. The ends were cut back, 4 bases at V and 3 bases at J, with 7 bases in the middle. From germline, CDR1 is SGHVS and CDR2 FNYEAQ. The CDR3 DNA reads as TGTGCCAGCAGCTCCCGGGGCTACGAGCAGTACTTC. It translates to CASSSRGYEQYF. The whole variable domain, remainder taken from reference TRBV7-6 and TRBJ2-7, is GAGVSQSPRYKVTKRGQDVALRCDPISGHVSLYWYRQALGQGPEFLTYFNYEAQQDKSGLPNDRFSAERPEGSISTLTIQRTEQRDSAMYRCASSSRGYEQYFGPGTRLTVT.

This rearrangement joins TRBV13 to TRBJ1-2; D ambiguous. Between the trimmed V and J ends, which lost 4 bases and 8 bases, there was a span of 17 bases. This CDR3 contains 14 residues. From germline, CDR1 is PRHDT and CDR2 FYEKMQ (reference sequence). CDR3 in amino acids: CASSSGPGELGYTF. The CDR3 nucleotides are TGTGCCAGCAGCTCGGGTCCGGGTGAGCTGGGCTACACCTTC.

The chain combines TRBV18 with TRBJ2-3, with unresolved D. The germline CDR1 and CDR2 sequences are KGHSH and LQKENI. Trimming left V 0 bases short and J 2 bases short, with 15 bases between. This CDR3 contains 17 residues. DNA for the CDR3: TGTGCCAGCTCACCACCGAACCAACTTACCTACACAGATACGCAGTATTTT. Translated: CASSPPNQLTYTDTQYF. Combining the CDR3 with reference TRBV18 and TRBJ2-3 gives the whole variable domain NAGVMQNPRHLVRRRGQEARLRCSPMKGHSHVYWYRQLPEEGLKFMVYLQKENIIDESGMPKERFSAEFPKEGPSILRIQQVVRGDSAAYFCASSPPNQLTYTDTQYFGPGTRLTVL.

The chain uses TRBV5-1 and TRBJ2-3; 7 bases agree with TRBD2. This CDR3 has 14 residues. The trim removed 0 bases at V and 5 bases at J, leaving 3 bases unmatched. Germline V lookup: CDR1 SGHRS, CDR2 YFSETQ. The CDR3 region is CASSLDREVDTQYF. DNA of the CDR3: TGCGCCAGCAGCTTGGATCGGGAGGTAGATACGCAGTATTTT.

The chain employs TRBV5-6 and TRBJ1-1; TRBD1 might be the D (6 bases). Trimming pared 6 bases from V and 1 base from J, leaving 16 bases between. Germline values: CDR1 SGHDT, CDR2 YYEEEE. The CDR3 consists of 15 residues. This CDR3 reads CASTQGRTENTEAFF. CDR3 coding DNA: TGTGCCAGCACCCAGGGGAGGACAGAGAACACTGAAGCTTTCTTT.

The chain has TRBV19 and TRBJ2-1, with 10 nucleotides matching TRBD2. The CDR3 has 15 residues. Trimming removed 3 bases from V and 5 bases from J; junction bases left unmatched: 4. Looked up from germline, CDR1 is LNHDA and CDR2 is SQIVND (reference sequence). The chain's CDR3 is CASSILAGAHNEQFF. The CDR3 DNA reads TGTGCCAGTAGTATTCTAGCGGGAGCCCACAATGAGCAGTTCTTC. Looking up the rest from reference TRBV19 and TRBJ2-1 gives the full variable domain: DGGITQSPKYLFRKEGQNVTLSCEQNLNHDAMYWYRQDPGQGLRLIYYSQIVNDFQKGDIAEGYSVSREKKESFPLTVTSAQKNPTAFYLCASSILAGAHNEQFFGPGTRLTVL.

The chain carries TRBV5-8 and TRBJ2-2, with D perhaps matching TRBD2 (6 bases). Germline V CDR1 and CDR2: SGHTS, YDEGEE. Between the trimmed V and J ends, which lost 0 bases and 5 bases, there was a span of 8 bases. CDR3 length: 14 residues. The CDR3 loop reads CASSLGLATGELFF. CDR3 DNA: TGTGCCAGCAGCTTGGGCCTAGCGACCGGGGAGCTGTTTTTT.

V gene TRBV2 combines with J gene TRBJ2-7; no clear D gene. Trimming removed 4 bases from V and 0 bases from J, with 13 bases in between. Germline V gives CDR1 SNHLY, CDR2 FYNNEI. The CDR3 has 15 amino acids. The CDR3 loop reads CASSGGVLSSYEQYF. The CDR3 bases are TGTGCCAGCAGTGGTGGAGTCCTGTCCTCCTACGAGCAGTACTTC. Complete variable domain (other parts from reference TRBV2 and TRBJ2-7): EPEVTQTPSHQVTQMGQEVILRCVPISNHLYFYWYRQILGQKVEFLVSFYNNEISEKSEIFDDQFSVERPDGSNFTLKIRSTKLEDSAMYFCASSGGVLSSYEQYFGPGTRLTVT.